One and the same sample provided the 3 T cell receptor beta chains below, sequenced in a study of blood T cell repertoires in COVID-19. Produced via immunoSEQ multiplex PCR; TCRdb's table is partial and in-frame only. The data hold around 190,000 clones, with 70% to 90% observed a single time. The sequencing input was peripheral blood. These receptors all stem from a man aged 50 or older with COVID-19, enrolled during active disease.

V is TRBV28 and J is TRBJ2-6, with D tentatively TRBD1 (6 bases). This CDR3 has 18 residues. Trimming stripped 6 bases from V and 0 bases from J, with 18 bases between. In germline, CDR1 is MDHEN, CDR2 SYDVKM. CDR3 in amino acids: CASSATGQPLSGANVLTF. The CDR3 DNA reads as TGTGCCAGCAGCGCCACCGGACAGCCACTCTCTGGGGCCAACGTCCTGACTTTC.

The J gene is TRBJ2-5, the V gene TRBV2; TRBD1 agrees at 8 bases. Germline loops: CDR1 SNHLY, CDR2 FYNNEI. Losses at the gene ends were 5 bases for V and 4 bases for J; bases not matched to a gene: 3. The CDR3 length is 13 residues. CDR3 nucleotides: TGTGCCAGCAGTACACAGGGGGGAGAGACCCAGTACTTC. Residues: CASSTQGGETQYF. Variable domain in full (rest from reference TRBV2 and TRBJ2-5): EPEVTQTPSHQVTQMGQEVILRCVPISNHLYFYWYRQILGQKVEFLVSFYNNEISEKSEIFDDQFSVERPDGSNFTLKIRSTKLEDSAMYFCASSTQGGETQYFGPGTRLLVL.

The chain carries TRBV28 and TRBJ1-5; no firm D call. CDR1 MDHEN and CDR2 SYDVKM come from the germline V gene. Trimming removed 6 bases from V and 5 bases from J, with 20 bases in between. CDR3 size: 16 residues. The CDR3 here is CASRTPGSTPHQPQHF. CDR3 nucleotides: TGTGCCAGCAGAACCCCGGGGTCAACACCACATCAGCCCCAGCATTTT.